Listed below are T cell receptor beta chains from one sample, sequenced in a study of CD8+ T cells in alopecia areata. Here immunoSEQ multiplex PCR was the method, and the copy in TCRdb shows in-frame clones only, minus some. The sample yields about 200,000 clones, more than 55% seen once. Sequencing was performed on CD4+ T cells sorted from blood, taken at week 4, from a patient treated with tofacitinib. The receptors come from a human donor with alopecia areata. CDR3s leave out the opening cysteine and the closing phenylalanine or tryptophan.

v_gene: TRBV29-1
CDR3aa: SVEIQGGPQGYGYT

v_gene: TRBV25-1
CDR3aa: ASSEGTGREQY

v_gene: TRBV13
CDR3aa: ASSPTRTPKNIQY

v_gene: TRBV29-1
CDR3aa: SVDAQGGTDTQY

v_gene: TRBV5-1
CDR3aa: ASSLEGTGGSNEQF

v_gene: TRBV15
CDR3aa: ATSRDSHYGYT

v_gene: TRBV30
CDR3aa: AWSPSTGASNQPQH

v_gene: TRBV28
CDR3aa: ASRDRGRNSPLH

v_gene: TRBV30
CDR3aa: AWSVRSSGANVLT

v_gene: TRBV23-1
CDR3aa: ASSQSPGRHYNEQF

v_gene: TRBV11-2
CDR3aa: ASSPPAGDYEQY

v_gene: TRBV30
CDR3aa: AWSEGQGAEGYT

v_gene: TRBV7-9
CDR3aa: ARTASSTDTQY

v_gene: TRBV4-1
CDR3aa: ASSSPGTGGEKLF

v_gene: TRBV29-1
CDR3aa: SVDKRAQETQY

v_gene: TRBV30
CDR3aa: AWSLGYYDGYT

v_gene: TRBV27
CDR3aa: ASSSLAGAYTDTQY

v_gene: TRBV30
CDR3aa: AWGTGHNYGYT

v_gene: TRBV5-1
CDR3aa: ASSLRDNPLDTQY

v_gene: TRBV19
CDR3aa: ASRDRGLRGYT

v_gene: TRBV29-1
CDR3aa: SVVSRTGELF

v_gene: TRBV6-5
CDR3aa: ASSYSIDLVNQPQH

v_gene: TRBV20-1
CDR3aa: SAASYEQY

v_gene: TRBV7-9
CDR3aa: ASSRDRAEDTQY

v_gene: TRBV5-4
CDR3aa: ASSLGGQETQY

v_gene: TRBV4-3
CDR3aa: ASSQDLQGANEKLF

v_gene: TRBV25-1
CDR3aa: ASSRPGTTGNIQY

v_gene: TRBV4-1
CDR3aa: ASSQGSDTGELF

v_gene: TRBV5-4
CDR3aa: ASSPTGGIQETQY

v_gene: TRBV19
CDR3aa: ASRNSGGNGYT

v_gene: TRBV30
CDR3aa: AWSRGLNTEAF

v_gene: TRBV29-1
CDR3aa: SVPGRNTEAF

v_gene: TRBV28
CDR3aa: ASSLSSGGYT

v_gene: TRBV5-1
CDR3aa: ASSEISGTRGNEQF

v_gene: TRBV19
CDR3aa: ASSYGQGPSEAF

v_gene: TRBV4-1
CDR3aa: ASSPQIPSGGRETQY

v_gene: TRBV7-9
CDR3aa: ASSWYAEAF